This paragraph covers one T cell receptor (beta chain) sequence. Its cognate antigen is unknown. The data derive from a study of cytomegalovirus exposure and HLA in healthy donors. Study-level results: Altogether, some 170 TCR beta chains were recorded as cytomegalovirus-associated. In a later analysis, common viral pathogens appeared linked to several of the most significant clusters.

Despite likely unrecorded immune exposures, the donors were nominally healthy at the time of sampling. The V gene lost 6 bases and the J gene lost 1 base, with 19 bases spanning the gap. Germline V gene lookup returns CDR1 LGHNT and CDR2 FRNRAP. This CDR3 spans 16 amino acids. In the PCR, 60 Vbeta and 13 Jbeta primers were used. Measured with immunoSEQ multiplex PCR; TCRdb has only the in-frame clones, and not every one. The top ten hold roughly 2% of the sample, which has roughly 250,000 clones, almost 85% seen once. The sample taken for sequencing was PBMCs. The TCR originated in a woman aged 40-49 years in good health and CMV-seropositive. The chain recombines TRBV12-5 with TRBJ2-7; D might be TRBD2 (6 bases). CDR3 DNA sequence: TGTGCTAGTGGAAAAGCCGGGACTCTGAATTCCTACGAGCAGTACTTC. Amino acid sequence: CASGKAGTLNSYEQYF.